These 20 T cell receptor beta chains originate from one sample sequenced in a study of blood T cells in healthy people across ages. Primers used in a second PCR of about 7 to 12 cycles were a sample-barcoded 5' primer and a J-beta primer mix. MiXCR, applied by TCRdb to the 5' RACE reads, yields one record per CDR3 protein. The sample contains about 1.8 million distinct CDR3 sequences, 49% of which appear only once. Specimen: blood. These receptors originate from a woman in her forties in good health.

The rearrangement uses TRBV7-2 and TRBJ2-7, with no clear D. Looked up from germline, CDR1 is SGHTA and CDR2 is FQGNSA. Trimming shortened V by 0 bases and J by 7 bases, and 13 bases separated the two germline ends. The CDR3 length is 14 residues. CDR3 sequence reads: CASSLAYTDNEQYF. The DNA of the CDR3 is TGTGCCAGCAGCTTAGCTTACACTGACAATGAGCAGTACTTC.

In its sample, this clonotype was seen a few times. The chain joins TRBV7-2 to TRBJ2-7, with a weak D call TRBD2 (6 bases). Germline V lookup: CDR1 SGHTA, CDR2 FQGNSA. Trimming took off 5 bases at V and 3 bases at J, with 11 bases between the two ends. This CDR3 is 13 amino acids long. The CDR3 here is CASSGGLVYEQYF. The CDR3 DNA sequence: TGTGCCAGCAGCGGGGGACTTGTCTACGAGCAGTACTTC.

This clonotype was recorded once. This chain connects TRBV3-1 to TRBJ2-2; D not certain. V gave up 2 bases and J gave up 7 bases, with 8 bases separating them. Germline lookup yields CDR1 LGHDT and CDR2 YNNKEL (reference sequence). The CDR3 extends over 13 amino acids. CDR3 nucleotides: TGTGCCAGCAGCCAACGATCTGTCGGGGAGCTGTTTTTT. Protein sequence: CASSQRSVGELFF.

This chain uses TRBV5-1 with TRBJ2-4; D tentatively fits TRBD1 or TRBD2 (6 bases each). The germline gives CDR1 SGHRS, CDR2 YFSETQ. The CDR3 extends over 15 amino acids. Trimming shortened V by 1 base and J by 6 bases, and 14 bases separated the two germline ends. For the CDR3, the DNA is TGCGCCAGCAGCTTGACAGTCGGGGGCGCAAACATTCAGTACTTC. Translated: CASSLTVGGANIQYF.

This rearrangement joins TRBV3-1 to TRBJ1-2; a weak D match, TRBD1 (5 bases). The CDR3 extends over 16 amino acids. The V end lost 1 base, the J end lost 4 bases, and 16 bases lay between the germline ends. Germline loops: CDR1 LGHDT, CDR2 YNNKEL (reference sequence). The CDR3 bases are TGTGCCAGCAGCCAAGCGTTTCAGGGAGGGAGCTATGGCTACACCTTC. Translating gives CASSQAFQGGSYGYTF.

The chain uses TRBV7-8 and TRBJ1-4; tentative D call: TRBD1 (6 bases). CDR1 and CDR2 (germline): SGHVS, FQNEAQ. The CDR3 loop spans 14 amino acids. V shed 2 bases and J shed 7 bases, with 11 bases lying between them. CDR3 in DNA: TGTGCCAGCAGCTTAAGGCAGGGGCCTGAAAAACTGTTTTTT. It encodes CASSLRQGPEKLFF.

This clonotype was seen a few times. The J gene is TRBJ2-3, the V gene TRBV29-1; D might be TRBD2 (6 bases). Germline CDR1 is SQVTM and CDR2 is ANQGSEA. The CDR3 totals 12 residues. V was shortened by 3 bases and J by 4 bases, with 8 bases between the two germline ends. This chain's CDR3 is CSVDREADTQYF. The DNA of the CDR3 is TGCAGCGTTGACAGGGAGGCAGATACGCAGTATTTT.

The chain joins TRBV7-2 to TRBJ2-3, with no clear D. The V gene lost 6 bases and the J gene lost 0 bases, with 22 bases spanning the gap. This CDR3 is 18 amino acids long. Germline V gives CDR1 SGHTA, CDR2 FQGNSA. CDR3 DNA: TGTGCCAGCAGAGCCCTCCTTGACGAAGGATTTAGCACAGATACGCAGTATTTT. Protein product: CASRALLDEGFSTDTQYF.

This clonotype was seen only a few times. The V gene is TRBV20-1, the J gene TRBJ2-1, with unresolved D. Trimming removed 0 bases at V and 6 bases at J, with 6 bases between. The CDR3 is made up of 12 amino acids. Germline lookup yields CDR1 DFQATT and CDR2 SNEGSKA (reference sequence). CDR3 sequence reads: CSARDLGNEQFF. The DNA for the CDR3 is TGCAGTGCTAGAGATCTTGGCAATGAGCAGTTCTTC.

This clonotype was picked up a small number of times. The V and J genes are TRBV28 and TRBJ2-5; 7 nucleotides align to TRBD1. Germline V gene data show CDR1 as MDHEN and CDR2 as SYDVKM. This CDR3 is built from 16 residues. Trimming at V came to 3 bases and at J to 1 base, leaving 8 bases not matched to a gene. CDR3 loop: CASSFGGQEIQETQYF. As DNA, the CDR3 is TGTGCCAGCAGTTTTGGAGGACAGGAAATCCAAGAGACCCAGTACTTC. Based on the CDR3 plus reference TRBV28 and TRBJ2-5, the full variable domain is DVKVTQSSRYLVKRTGEKVFLECVQDMDHENMFWYRQDPGLGLRLIYFSYDVKMKEKGDIPEGYSVSREKKERFSLILESASTNQTSMYLCASSFGGQEIQETQYFGPGTRLLVL.

The chain is built from TRBV15 and TRBJ2-5; D might be TRBD1 or TRBD2, each matching 5 bases. Trimming shortened V by 1 base and J by 7 bases, and 10 bases separated the two germline ends. The CDR3 has 13 amino acids. The germline CDR1 and CDR2 sequences are LNHNV and YYDKDF (reference sequence). The CDR3 DNA reads TGTGCCACCAGCAGAGTGGGGGAAGGGACCCAGTACTTC. Protein product: CATSRVGEGTQYF.

This clonotype was observed a single time. The chain employs TRBV11-2 and TRBJ2-1, with 9 bases matching TRBD2. Germline values: CDR1 SGHAT, CDR2 FQNNGV. The CDR3 is 15 residues long. J lost 6 bases, V lost 7 bases, and 10 bases had no gene match. The DNA for the CDR3 is TGTGCCAGCACCCAGACGCGGGGGGGCTCCAATGAGCAGTTCTTC. Protein product: CASTQTRGGSNEQFF.

The chain joins TRBV20-1 to TRBJ2-3; D is possibly TRBD2 (7 bases). Looked up from germline, CDR1 is DFQATT and CDR2 is SNEGSKA (reference sequence). This CDR3 contains 15 residues. Trimming shortened V by 5 bases and J by 0 bases, and 15 bases separated the two germline ends. This CDR3 is CSALIGGRSTDTQYF. The CDR3 DNA follows: TGCAGTGCTTTGATCGGGGGGCGCAGCACAGATACGCAGTATTTT.

The J gene is TRBJ2-1, the V gene TRBV4-3; TRBD1 matches 8 bases. Per germline, CDR1 LGHNA and CDR2 YSLEER. The junction had 7 bases not matched to a gene; V was cut back by 0 bases and J by 3 bases. The CDR3 extends over 17 amino acids. CDR3 nucleotides: TGCGCCAGCAGCCAAGATACCCGGACAGGGTTCTACAATGAGCAGTTCTTC. Protein product: CASSQDTRTGFYNEQFF.

This clonotype was detected only a few times. This chain joins TRBV29-1 and TRBJ1-6; 8 nucleotides line up with TRBD1. CDR3 size: 14 residues. The germline V gene encodes CDR1 SQVTM and CDR2 ANQGSEA. V was pared by 7 bases and J by 6 bases, with 8 bases of the junction left unmatched. CDR3 sequence reads: CSAQTGDLNSPLHF. CDR3 DNA: TGCAGCGCCCAGACAGGGGACCTTAATTCACCCCTCCACTTT.

The table lists this clonotype with a few counts. This chain uses TRBV4-1 with TRBJ2-3; 8 bases align to TRBD2. V shed 0 bases, J shed 4 bases, and the junction held 12 bases outside the gene matches. CDR3 length equals 18 residues. The germline V gene has CDR1 MGHRA and CDR2 YSYEKL. The CDR3 nucleotides read TGCGCCAGCAGCCAAGAAAGGAGTCTGCGGGGGGCCCCAGATACGCAGTATTTT. Translation gives CASSQERSLRGAPDTQYF.

This rearrangement joins TRBV7-9 to TRBJ2-1; TRBD1 matches 10 bases. CDR1 SEHNR and CDR2 FQNEAQ come from the germline V gene (reference sequence). V was pared by 5 bases and J by 8 bases, with 12 bases of the junction left unmatched. This CDR3 is built from 16 residues. CDR3 residues: CASSQPEGQGIDEQFF. CDR3 bases: TGTGCCAGCAGCCAACCGGAGGGACAGGGGATCGATGAGCAGTTCTTC.

The rearrangement uses TRBV20-1 and TRBJ2-1; D uncertain. The germline V gene has CDR1 DFQATT and CDR2 SNEGSKA (reference sequence). The CDR3 spans 14 residues. V dropped 3 bases and J dropped 2 bases, with 11 bases sitting between them. CDR3 bases: TGCAGTGCTAGGTTTCGCGGCACCTACAATGAGCAGTTCTTC. Protein sequence: CSARFRGTYNEQFF.

The V call is TRBV7-2, the J call TRBJ2-3; possibly TRBD2 for D (7 bases). CDR3 length: 14 residues. Trimming took 6 bases from V and 2 from J, leaving 12 bases between them. The germline V gene has CDR1 SGHTA and CDR2 FQGNSA. In DNA, the CDR3 is TGTGCCAGCAGACGGGGGGCTCCCACAGATACGCAGTATTTT. Its protein product is CASRRGAPTDTQYF.

V gene TRBV29-1 combines with J gene TRBJ2-5; D possibly corresponds to TRBD2 (6 bases). The CDR3 has 11 amino acids. CDR1 and CDR2 (germline): SQVTM, ANQGSEA. Trimming removed 7 bases at V and 11 bases at J, with 17 bases between. CDR3 sequence reads: CSAGDYNEQYF. The CDR3 DNA reads TGCAGCGCGGGGGATTACAATGAGCAGTACTTC.